This T cell receptor beta chain was documented in a study of blood T cell repertoires in COVID-19. Study-wide context: Sources were T cells, B-cell-depleted T cells, or PBMCs; the material itself was cDNA or gDNA.

TCRdb's table, derived via immunoSEQ multiplex PCR, lists solely in-frame clones and lacks some. The repertoire has approximately 72,000 clones, roughly 80% of them found once; the top ten carry about 10%. Germline CDR1 reads SGHAT; CDR2 reads FQDESV (reference sequence). The junction had 7 bases not matched to a gene; V was cut back by 6 bases and J by 5 bases. The CDR3 runs 13 residues. Sequenced material: peripheral blood. The sequence derives from a middle-aged man with active COVID-19. The chain has TRBV11-1 and TRBJ2-7, with 7 bases that match TRBD2. The CDR3 loop reads CASRGGRYNEQYF. CDR3 sequence (DNA): TGTGCCAGCAGGGGCGGGAGATACAACGAGCAGTACTTC. The full variable domain, its missing parts supplied by reference TRBV11-1 and TRBJ2-7, is EAEVAQSPRYKITEKSQAVAFWCDPISGHATLYWYRQILGQGPELLVQFQDESVVDDSQLPKDRFSAERLKGVDSTLKIQPAELGDSAMYLCASRGGRYNEQYFGPGTRLTVT.